This T cell receptor (beta chain) was identified during a study of cytomegalovirus exposure and HLA in healthy donors. This clone has more than one count but fewer than ten. This CDR3 region has 16 residues. Losses at the gene ends were 5 bases for V and 2 bases for J; bases not matched to a gene: 6. CDR1 is MDHEN, CDR2 SYDVKM, per germline. PCR primers comprised 60 Vbeta and 13 Jbeta primers. The protocol was immunoSEQ multiplex PCR, while the TCRdb copy is restricted to in-frame clones and leaves out a portion. The repertoire holds 110,000 or so clones, with over 9.5% as singletons. This clonotype was sampled from a man between 40 and 49 years old in good health and CMV-seropositive. The chain has TRBV28 and TRBJ2-6; 7 nucleotides agree with TRBD1. The sample consisted of PBMCs. The CDR3 DNA sequence: TGTGCCAGCAGTCGGACAGGAGGAACTGGGGCCAACGTCCTGACTTTC. Protein: CASSRTGGTGANVLTF.